The table lists the clone carrying this TCR beta chain with a few counts. The entry originates in a study of Tregs in tolerant kidney transplant recipients. Trimming removed 4 bases at V and 2 bases at J, with 15 bases between. The CDR3 length is 16 residues. In germline, CDR1 is LNHNV, CDR2 YYDKDF (reference sequence). Profiling relied on immunoSEQ multiplex PCR, and the TCRdb table lists in-frame clones only, not all of them. The sample has 75,000 to 95,000 clones; around 90% are singletons. Unstimulated Tregs (CD4+CD25+CD127-) and CD4+CD25- non-Tregs were sorted from PBMCs. This sequence joins TRBV15 and TRBJ1-5; tentative D call: TRBD1 (5 bases). The receptor comes from a human donor in good health. The sample consisted of CD8+ T cells from blood. The CDR3 loop is CATSTGTHDGNQPQHF. As DNA, the CDR3 is TGTGCCACCAGCACCGGGACCCATGATGGCAATCAGCCCCAGCATTTT.